A single sample gave rise to the 28 T cell receptor beta chains below, sequenced in a study of T cell changes during pregnancy in multiple sclerosis. The table came from immunoSEQ multiplex PCR; TCRdb's copy has only in-frame clones and leaves some out. Here the sample spans approximately 100,000 clones, around 92% being singletons. Sequences were derived from peripheral blood, sampled after pregnancy. The receptors derive from a female donor with multiple sclerosis, enrolled in a pregnancy study.

The J gene is TRBJ2-1, the V gene TRBV2, with D perhaps TRBD2 (5 bases). V was cut by 5 bases and J by 4 bases, with 18 bases left in between. The CDR3 totals 16 residues. The germline CDR1 and CDR2 sequences are SNHLY and FYNNEI. CDR3: CASSRREGGLYNEQFF. For the CDR3, the DNA is TGTGCCAGCAGTCGCCGTGAGGGCGGTTTGTACAATGAGCAGTTCTTC.

The CDR3 DNA follows: TGTGCCAGCAGCTTAGATCGACTGGCTGGGGCCAACGTCCTGACTTTC. As protein: CASSLDRLAGANVLTF. The chain couples TRBV11-2 to TRBJ2-6; D is ambiguous. V dropped 0 bases and J dropped 2 bases, with 8 bases sitting between them. The CDR3 is made up of 16 amino acids. From germline, CDR1 is SGHAT and CDR2 FQNNGV.

The V and J genes are TRBV5-4 and TRBJ2-3; D possibly corresponds to TRBD1 (6 bases). Germline V lookup: CDR1 SGHNT, CDR2 YYREEE (reference sequence). The CDR3 is 14 amino acids. V lost 0 bases and J lost 5, with 10 bases in between. The CDR3 DNA follows: TGTGCCAGCAGCTTGGCTGCCAGGGGAGATACGCAGTATTTT. It codes for CASSLAARGDTQYF.

The table lists this clone with a few counts. The chain has TRBV7-9 and TRBJ2-3, with 8 bases lining up with TRBD2. Per germline, CDR1 SEHNR and CDR2 FQNEAQ (reference sequence). This CDR3 has 16 residues. With 2 bases clipped from V and 2 bases from J, the junction kept 6 bases outside the gene matches. In nucleotides, the CDR3 is TGTGCCAGCAGCTTATCCAGCGGGAGCCCCACAGATACGCAGTATTTT. As protein: CASSLSSGSPTDTQYF.

The V call is TRBV5-4, the J call TRBJ1-2; D gene unclear. This CDR3 region has 12 residues. Germline CDR1 SGHNT, CDR2 YYREEE (reference sequence). With 3 bases removed from V and 3 bases from J, the gap between germline ends came to 6 bases. The CDR3 coding sequence is TGTGCCAGCAGCTCCCGGGACTATGGCTACACCTTC. Translating gives CASSSRDYGYTF.

V gene TRBV5-1 combines with J gene TRBJ2-7; 9 bases map to TRBD2. CDR1 is SGHRS, CDR2 YFSETQ, per germline. V lost 2 bases, J lost 5 bases, and 2 bases stayed unmatched. This CDR3 has 13 amino acids. Here the CDR3 reads CASSLAGGHEQYF. In nucleotides, the CDR3 is TGCGCCAGCAGCTTAGCGGGGGGCCACGAGCAGTACTTC.

The rearrangement links TRBV30 to TRBJ2-6; the D gene is possibly TRBD1 (6 bases). Per the germline V gene, CDR1 is GTSNPN and CDR2 is SVGIG (reference sequence). This CDR3 is built from 15 residues. Trimming took off 4 bases at V and 0 bases at J, with 10 bases between the two ends. CDR3 sequence (DNA): TGTGCCTGGACAGGGGAACTCTCTGGGGCCAACGTCCTGACTTTC. Amino acids: CAWTGELSGANVLTF. The full variable domain, in which reference TRBV30 and TRBJ2-6 provide the parts outside the CDR3, is SQTIHQWPATLVQPVGSPLSLECTVEGTSNPNLYWYRQAAGRGLQLLFYSVGIGQISSEVPQNLSASRPQDRQFILSSKKLLLSDSGFYLCAWTGELSGANVLTFGAGSRLTVL.

This clone was detected only once. The chain links TRBV9 to TRBJ2-5; the match to TRBD2 covers 7 bases. The trim removed 0 bases at V and 5 bases at J, leaving 4 bases unmatched. Germline CDR1 reads SGDLS; CDR2 reads YYNGEE. The CDR3 spans 14 residues. The CDR3 nucleotides read TGTGCCAGCAGCGTAGGGGGGGGGACGGAGACCCAGTACTTC. It yields the protein CASSVGGGTETQYF.

This clone was seen once. J is TRBJ1-2 and V is TRBV30; no reliable D call. Germline V gene data show CDR1 as GTSNPN and CDR2 as SVGIG (reference sequence). The CDR3 length is 10 residues. V was cut by 8 bases and J by 8 bases, with 12 bases left in between. The CDR3 DNA sequence: TGTGCCCGTTCTGGCTCGGGCTACACCTTC. Encoded protein: CARSGSGYTF.

This rearrangement joins TRBV6-5 to TRBJ1-3, with D possibly TRBD1 on 5 matching bases. Trimming removed 5 bases from V and 3 bases from J, with 14 bases in between. The CDR3 has 15 amino acids. CDR1 MNHEY and CDR2 SVGAGI come from the germline V gene. The CDR3 DNA is TGTGCCAGCAGTAGAGGGGAGGTATTTGGAAACACCATATATTTT. Its protein is CASSRGEVFGNTIYF.

The V and J genes are TRBV5-1 and TRBJ2-5, with D maybe TRBD2 (6 bases). Germline V lookup: CDR1 SGHRS, CDR2 YFSETQ. The V end lost 4 bases, the J end lost 3 bases, and 7 bases lay between the germline ends. This CDR3 comprises 12 residues. CDR3 sequence reads: CASSREEETQYF. The CDR3 DNA sequence: TGCGCCAGCAGCAGGGAGGAAGAGACCCAGTACTTC.

This sequence joins TRBV28 and TRBJ1-2; 7 positions match TRBD1. Germline loops: CDR1 MDHEN, CDR2 SYDVKM. J lost 4 bases, V lost 5 bases, and 7 bases had no gene match. CDR3 length: 14 residues. The CDR3 bases are TGTGCCAGCAGTCCTCCGGGACAGAGCTATGGCTACACCTTC. Amino acids: CASSPPGQSYGYTF.

The V and J genes are TRBV19 and TRBJ1-2; D unclear. Between the trimmed V and J ends, which lost 5 bases and 0 bases, there was a span of 22 bases. Per germline, CDR1 LNHDA and CDR2 SQIVND (reference sequence). CDR3 length: 18 amino acids. The CDR3 protein is CASSPSRQASKANYGYTF. The CDR3 nucleotides are TGTGCCAGTAGTCCGTCCCGTCAGGCTTCCAAAGCTAACTATGGCTACACCTTC.

The rearrangement joins TRBV11-2 to TRBJ1-1; no definite D call. V gave up 5 bases and J gave up 6 bases, with 22 bases separating them. CDR3 size: 16 residues. Germline CDR1 and CDR2: SGHAT and FQNNGV. CDR3: CASSLVVGRTDAEAFF. CDR3 sequence (DNA): TGTGCCAGCAGCCTAGTAGTGGGGAGAACAGATGCTGAAGCTTTCTTT. Full variable domain (missing parts from reference TRBV11-2 and TRBJ1-1): EAGVAQSPRYKIIEKRQSVAFWCNPISGHATLYWYQQILGQGPKLLIQFQNNGVVDDSQLPKDRFSAERLKGVDSTLKIQPAKLEDSAVYLCASSLVVGRTDAEAFFGQGTRLTVV.

The gene calls are TRBV19 and TRBJ1-5, with D possibly matching TRBD1 (6 bases). CDR3 length: 14 residues. Trimming pared 7 bases from V and 0 bases from J, leaving 10 bases between. Germline CDR1 is LNHDA and CDR2 is SQIVND (reference sequence). The CDR3: CASKGQISNQPQHF. CDR3 nucleotides: TGTGCCAGTAAAGGACAGATTAGCAATCAGCCCCAGCATTTT.

The chain recombines TRBV30 with TRBJ1-1, with D possibly TRBD1 on 6 matching bases. Germline lookup yields CDR1 GTSNPN and CDR2 SVGIG (reference sequence). The CDR3 consists of 13 residues. V lost 2 bases to trimming and J lost 1 base, with 8 bases between them. CDR3 residues: CAWSRDKNTEAFF. Written as DNA, the CDR3 is TGTGCCTGGAGTCGGGACAAGAACACTGAAGCTTTCTTT.

CDR3 bases: TGTGCCAGCAGCTCCCTCGGCGAGCGGGACTCCTACGAGCAGTACTTC. Protein: CASSSLGERDSYEQYF. V usage is TRBV11-2 and J usage is TRBJ2-7; 7 bases fit TRBD2. Germline-derived CDR1 and CDR2 are SGHAT and FQNNGV. The trim removed 4 bases at V and 0 bases at J, leaving 9 bases unmatched. This CDR3 spans 16 amino acids.

The V call is TRBV30, the J call TRBJ1-1, with D possibly matching TRBD1 (5 bases). The V and J ends lost 3 bases and 0 bases respectively, with 11 bases between them. CDR3 length: 14 amino acids. Per germline, CDR1 GTSNPN and CDR2 SVGIG (reference sequence). The CDR3, as DNA: TGTGCCTGGAGCCAGGGCAATATGAACACTGAAGCTTTCTTT. Translating it yields CAWSQGNMNTEAFF.

V and J are TRBV4-1 and TRBJ2-7; D possibly corresponds to TRBD1 (6 bases). CDR1 and CDR2 (germline): MGHRA, YSYEKL. Trimming removed 0 bases at V and 3 bases at J, with 9 bases between. The CDR3 has 14 amino acids. CDR3 sequence: CASSQDARGYEQYF. CDR3 bases: TGCGCCAGCAGCCAAGACGCCAGGGGCTACGAGCAGTACTTC.

CDR3 nucleotide sequence: TGTGCCAGCAGTGAAACTGGAGTATATGGCTACACCTTC. It encodes CASSETGVYGYTF. This chain connects TRBV2 to TRBJ1-2; the D is unclear. The ends were cut back, 2 bases at V and 5 bases at J, with 9 bases in the middle. Germline CDR1 SNHLY, CDR2 FYNNEI. CDR3 length: 13 residues. The full variable domain, with the rest looked up from reference TRBV2 and TRBJ1-2, is EPEVTQTPSHQVTQMGQEVILRCVPISNHLYFYWYRQILGQKVEFLVSFYNNEISEKSEIFDDQFSVERPDGSNFTLKIRSTKLEDSAMYFCASSETGVYGYTFGSGTRLTVV.

This chain links TRBV14 with TRBJ2-2, with unresolved D. CDR1 SGHDN and CDR2 FVKESK come from the germline V gene. Trimming took off 5 bases at V and 4 bases at J, with 5 bases between the two ends. This CDR3 contains 12 residues. CDR3 in amino acids: CASSLATGELFF. The CDR3 nucleotides are TGTGCCAGCAGCTTGGCCACCGGGGAGCTGTTTTTT. The full variable domain, with the rest looked up from reference TRBV14 and TRBJ2-2, is EAGVTQFPSHSVIEKGQTVTLRCDPISGHDNLYWYRRVMGKEIKFLLHFVKESKQDESGMPNNRFLAERTGGTYSTLKVQPAELEDSGVYFCASSLATGELFFGEGSRLTVL.

The CDR3 nucleotides are TGTGCCAGCAGCACAGGGGTGACTAGAGAGCAGTACTTC. As protein: CASSTGVTREQYF. This sequence joins TRBV9 and TRBJ2-7; D possibly corresponds to TRBD1 (7 bases). The CDR3 covers 13 residues. The V and J ends lost 4 bases and 7 bases respectively, with 15 bases between them. Germline V CDR1 and CDR2: SGDLS, YYNGEE. Supplemented by reference TRBV9 and TRBJ2-7, the full variable domain reads DSGVTQTPKHLITATGQRVTLRCSPRSGDLSVYWYQQSLDQGLQFLIQYYNGEERAKGNILERFSAQQFPDLHSELNLSSLELGDSALYFCASSTGVTREQYFGPGTRLTVT.

This clone was observed a single time. J is TRBJ1-5 and V is TRBV6-1, with 8 bases fitting TRBD1. Germline trimming cut 4 bases from V and 3 bases from J; bases unmatched to any gene: 5. The germline V gene encodes CDR1 MNHNS and CDR2 SASEGT. CDR3 length equals 15 residues. The CDR3 DNA sequence: TGTGCCAGCAGTGGAACAGGGGGATTCAATCAGCCCCAGCATTTT. This encodes CASSGTGGFNQPQHF.

This chain joins TRBV19 and TRBJ1-1; the match to TRBD1 covers 7 bases. The CDR3 contains 14 residues. J gave up 1 base and V 6 bases, and 5 bases lay outside the gene matches. Looked up from germline, CDR1 is LNHDA and CDR2 is SQIVND (reference sequence). CDR3 bases: TGTGCCAGTAGGACGGACAGGCGGAACACTGAAGCTTTCTTT. It encodes CASRTDRRNTEAFF.

A note on this clone: The sample has other DNA sequences that encode this CDR3 too. The chain uses TRBV9 and TRBJ1-2, with D perhaps matching TRBD1 (6 bases). The ends were cut back, 0 bases at V and 4 bases at J, with 7 bases in the middle. Germline V gene sequence: CDR1 SGDLS, CDR2 YYNGEE. The CDR3 spans 13 residues. The chain's CDR3 is CASSVEQGYGYTF. The CDR3 DNA sequence: TGTGCCAGCAGCGTAGAACAGGGCTATGGCTACACCTTC.

The chain couples TRBV6-5 to TRBJ2-2, with 9 bases matching TRBD2. The germline V gene has CDR1 MNHEY and CDR2 SVGAGI. The CDR3 is 16 amino acids. Losses at the gene ends were 2 bases for V and 7 bases for J; bases not matched to a gene: 8. This chain's CDR3 is CASSYLGGRGGGELFF. The CDR3 bases are TGTGCCAGCAGTTACCTCGGCGGGAGGGGGGGCGGGGAGCTGTTTTTT.

The chain links TRBV28 to TRBJ1-4; D gene unclear. The CDR3 is 14 residues long. Trimming removed 4 bases from V and 6 bases from J, with 12 bases in between. In germline, CDR1 is MDHEN, CDR2 SYDVKM. CDR3 DNA: TGTGCCAGCAGTTCGCCCATATTAGATGAAAAACTGTTTTTT. This translates into CASSSPILDEKLFF.

The V and J genes are TRBV7-2 and TRBJ1-5, with TRBD1 as a possible D gene (5 bases). The germline V gene has CDR1 SGHTA and CDR2 FQGNSA. CDR3 length: 14 amino acids. The V gene lost 0 bases and the J gene lost 5 bases, with 8 bases spanning the gap. This CDR3 reads CASSLARVDQPQHF. The CDR3 nucleotides read TGTGCCAGCAGCTTAGCCAGGGTGGATCAGCCCCAGCATTTT.